Listed here are 3 T cell receptor beta chains from one sample, sequenced in a study of blood T cell repertoires in COVID-19 (TCRdb year 2020). Receptors were amplified or captured by the immunoSEQ multiplex PCR assay. As stored in TCRdb, this immuneACCESS dataset retains in-frame rearrangements with V and J assigned. A fraction of the clones does not appear; measured against another copy, unresolved V genes explain less than half of the discrepancy, and the remainder lacks a known reason. The sample includes approximately 270,000 clones, with around 88% observed a single time. The ten largest clones add up to approximately 6% of the sample. Source material: peripheral blood. The receptor source for this set is a woman in her 30s with COVID-19, enrolled during active disease.

The chain employs TRBV27 and TRBJ2-7; 8 bases map to TRBD1. V lost 5 bases to trimming and J lost 6 bases; unmatched junction nucleotides: 9. Germline V gene data show CDR1 as MNHEY and CDR2 as SMNVEV (reference sequence). The CDR3 spans 14 residues. The DNA for the CDR3 is TGTGCCAGCAGTCCAGGACAGGGCGCGGTCGAGCAGTACGTC. The encoded protein is CASSPGQGAVEQYV.

The V gene is TRBV4-3, the J gene TRBJ2-5; D possibly corresponds to TRBD2 (6 bases). Trimming stripped 8 bases from V and 5 bases from J, with 21 bases between. This CDR3 comprises 15 residues. Germline assignment: CDR1 LGHNA and CDR2 YSLEER. The CDR3 loop reads CASRGSGAGGETQYF. The CDR3 DNA follows: TGCGCCAGCCGGGGGAGTGGGGCTGGAGGTGAGACCCAGTACTTC.

The chain employs TRBV9 and TRBJ2-1, with TRBD2 identical over 12 bases. The germline gives CDR1 SGDLS, CDR2 YYNGEE. The CDR3 covers 15 residues. V lost 0 bases, J lost 6 bases, and 1 base stayed unmatched. CDR3: CASSVASGRANEQFF. The CDR3 region has the DNA TGTGCCAGCAGCGTAGCTAGCGGGAGGGCCAATGAGCAGTTCTTC. The full variable domain, in which reference TRBV9 and TRBJ2-1 provide the parts outside the CDR3, is DSGVTQTPKHLITATGQRVTLRCSPRSGDLSVYWYQQSLDQGLQFLIQYYNGEERAKGNILERFSAQQFPDLHSELNLSSLELGDSALYFCASSVASGRANEQFFGPGTRLTVL.